The following is a T cell receptor beta chain sequence with its context. Its cognate antigen is unknown. The deep-level immunoSEQ assay was used. Data came from immunoSEQ multiplex PCR; TCRdb stores just in-frame clones and leaves some out. The sample has approximately 1,500,000 clones, 98% seen once; the top ten hold roughly 0.45%. CDR3 size: 14 residues. Per the germline V gene, CDR1 is SNHLY and CDR2 is FYNNEI. Trimming removed 1 base from V and 5 bases from J, with 9 bases in between. The record originates from a study of shared clonotypes between healthy human individuals. Whole-study findings and limits: Memory subsets had estimated richness that was generally smaller than that of naive subsets.

This receptor was taken from a man aged 25 to 45 in good health. The chain is built from TRBV2 and TRBJ1-3; D unresolved. The sequenced material came from naive CD4+ T cells sorted from blood. Noted subset: CD45RA+ positively selected. CDR3 in amino acids: CASSEGSPRNTIYF. The CDR3 DNA follows: TGTGCCAGCAGTGAAGGCAGCCCGCGAAACACCATATATTTT. Full variable domain (missing parts from reference TRBV2 and TRBJ1-3): EPEVTQTPSHQVTQMGQEVILRCVPISNHLYFYWYRQILGQKVEFLVSFYNNEISEKSEIFDDQFSVERPDGSNFTLKIRSTKLEDSAMYFCASSEGSPRNTIYFGEGSWLTVV.